This is a list of T cell receptor beta chains from one sample in a study of T-cell memory formation after mild COVID-19. Each CDR3 protein gets one entry after TCRdb re-called the 5' RACE reads with MiXCR. The sample contains about 200,000 distinct CDR3 sequences, around 9.5% of which appear only once. The sequenced material came from PBMCs or a T cell subset sorted from them (not recorded which). The receptors stem from a man aged 18-30 years who had mild COVID-19 (a few samples of this study predate the infection). Cell type and time point are not known. The CDR3 runs from the conserved cysteine through the conserved F or W. The D gene is left open where the match is weak. Size is stated for part of the rows, as once, few or many counts, or as a class when the clone is expanded.

j_call v_call d_call clone_size cdr3_aa cdr3_nt
TRBJ2-4 TRBV7-9 . few CASSLGASGAVDIQYF TGTGCCAGCAGCTTAGGAGCGTCGGGAGCAGTAGACATTCAGTACTTC
TRBJ2-7 TRBV29-1 TRBD1 . CSVANLQGAHEQYF TGCAGCGTTGCAAACCTACAGGGGGCCCACGAGCAGTACTTC
TRBJ2-1 TRBV12-3/TRBV12-4 . few CASSFQGWGNEQFF TGTGCCAGCAGTTTTCAGGGTTGGGGCAATGAGCAGTTCTTC
TRBJ1-4 TRBV4-3 . . CASSQDAQENEKLFF TGCGCCAGCAGCCAAGATGCCCAGGAGAATGAAAAACTGTTTTTT
TRBJ1-1 TRBV9 TRBD1 few CASSVTGGNTEAFF TGTGCCAGCAGCGTCACAGGGGGCAACACTGAAGCTTTCTTT
TRBJ1-2 TRBV4-2 . few CASSQSTGAPNGYTF TGTGCCAGCAGCCAATCCACCGGGGCGCCTAACGGCTACACCTTC
TRBJ2-7 TRBV6-6 . . CASSYSTATYEQYF TGTGCCAGCAGTTACAGCACTGCGACCTACGAGCAGTACTTC
TRBJ1-3 TRBV29-1 . . CSVGVGGSGNTIYF TGCAGCGTTGGGGTCGGAGGCTCTGGAAACACCATATATTTT
TRBJ2-5 TRBV5-1 TRBD2 many CASSGLAGETQYF TGTGCCAGCAGCGGACTAGCGGGTGAGACCCAGTACTTC
TRBJ1-5 TRBV24-1 . few CATSDAGTYQPQHF TGTGCCACCAGTGACGCGGGGACGTATCAGCCCCAGCATTTT
TRBJ2-5 TRBV7-9 . . CASSTSGQETQYF TGTGCCAGCAGCACATCAGGACAAGAGACCCAGTACTTC
TRBJ2-1 TRBV12-3/TRBV12-4 . . CASSQKPNEQFF TGTGCCAGCAGCCAAAAGCCCAATGAGCAGTTCTTC
TRBJ1-6 TRBV6-2/TRBV6-3 . few CASSYSSRTPGLNSPLHF TGTGCCAGCAGTTACTCGTCCCGCACACCGGGGCTTAATTCACCCCTCCACTTT
TRBJ2-5 TRBV6-6 TRBD1 many CASSQRTGPGETQYF TGTGCCAGCAGTCAACGGACAGGTCCCGGAGAGACCCAGTACTTC
TRBJ2-5 TRBV5-1 TRBD2 many CASSFTGLEAETQYF TGCGCCAGCAGCTTCACGGGACTAGAGGCCGAGACCCAGTACTTC
TRBJ2-7 TRBV7-9 . few CASSTFGGSGEQYF TGTGCCAGCAGCACATTTGGGGGCTCAGGCGAGCAGTACTTC
TRBJ2-1 TRBV24-1 . once CATSAAGSPNGQFF TGTGCCACCAGTGCGGCAGGTAGTCCCAACGGGCAGTTCTTC
TRBJ2-3 TRBV6-5 . few CASGVLDTQYF TGTGCCAGCGGGGTGCTAGATACGCAGTATTTT
TRBJ1-1 TRBV5-1 TRBD1 few CASSQDRGMNTEAFF TGCGCCAGCAGCCAGGACAGGGGGATGAACACTGAAGCTTTCTTT
TRBJ2-7 TRBV5-1 TRBD1 . CASRPGQHYEQYF TGCGCCAGCAGACCGGGACAGCACTACGAGCAGTACTTC
TRBJ2-5 TRBV6-4 TRBD2 many CANRLAEETQYF TGTGCCAACCGACTAGCGGAAGAGACCCAGTACTTC
TRBJ2-7 TRBV9 . many CASSVAPGIKSEQYF TGTGCCAGCAGCGTAGCACCGGGGATCAAAAGCGAGCAGTACTTC
TRBJ2-2 TRBV15 TRBD2 . CATSRDPGGGHTGELFF TGTGCCACCAGCAGAGATCCGGGGGGGGGGCACACCGGGGAGCTGTTTTTT
TRBJ1-3 TRBV6-5 . . CASTGGNTIYF TGTGCTAGCACTGGTGGAAACACCATATATTTT
TRBJ2-5 TRBV2 TRBD2 many CASTGFTSGEQETQYF TGTGCCAGCACCGGGTTTACTAGCGGGGAACAAGAGACCCAGTACTTC
TRBJ2-5 TRBV5-1 TRBD1 few CASSTSTGQGETQYF TGCGCCAGCAGCACGTCGACAGGGCAAGGGGAGACCCAGTACTTC
TRBJ2-1 TRBV28 . many CASNYPGAGNEQFF TGTGCCAGCAACTACCCGGGGGCGGGCAATGAGCAGTTCTTC
TRBJ2-5 TRBV7-2 TRBD1 many CASSLDRGKTQYF TGTGCCAGCAGCTTAGACAGGGGCAAGACCCAGTACTTC
TRBJ2-7 TRBV27 . few CASSPAFRSYEQYF TGTGCCAGCAGTCCTGCTTTTCGGTCCTACGAGCAGTACTTC
TRBJ2-2 TRBV6-5 TRBD2 . CASRPRLAGENIARTGELFF TGTGCCAGCAGACCGAGACTAGCGGGGGAAAACATAGCTAGGACCGGGGAGCTGTTTTTT
TRBJ2-5 TRBV5-1 . . CASSLAEWKGKETQYF TGCGCCAGCAGCTTAGCCGAATGGAAGGGTAAAGAGACCCAGTACTTC
TRBJ1-6 TRBV3-1 . few CASSQGGSPLHF TGTGCCAGCAGCCAAGGGGGCTCACCCCTCCACTTT
TRBJ2-3 TRBV18 TRBD2 . CASSPPAAGGFEDTQYF TGTGCCAGCTCACCACCCGCGGCGGGGGGGTTCGAAGATACGCAGTATTTT
TRBJ2-6 TRBV13 . . CASSFDSLGANVLTF TGTGCCAGCAGCTTCGACAGTCTCGGGGCCAACGTCCTGACTTTC
TRBJ1-6 TRBV4-2 TRBD1 few CASSQTGAVLTPLHF TGTGCCAGCAGCCAGACAGGGGCCGTTCTCACACCCCTCCACTTT
TRBJ2-3 TRBV5-1 . few CASSPLGSDTQYF TGCGCCAGCAGCCCTCTAGGGTCGGATACGCAGTATTTT
TRBJ1-1 TRBV7-9 TRBD1 few CASSLQGGEAFF TGTGCCAGCAGCCTCCAGGGGGGTGAAGCTTTCTTT
TRBJ2-1 TRBV20-1 TRBD1 . CSARPRLPGTAYNEQFF TGCAGTGCTAGGCCCAGGCTCCCCGGGACAGCGTACAATGAGCAGTTCTTC
TRBJ2-5 TRBV28 . few CASSPGQSQETQYF TGTGCCAGCAGTCCGGGACAATCACAAGAGACCCAGTACTTC